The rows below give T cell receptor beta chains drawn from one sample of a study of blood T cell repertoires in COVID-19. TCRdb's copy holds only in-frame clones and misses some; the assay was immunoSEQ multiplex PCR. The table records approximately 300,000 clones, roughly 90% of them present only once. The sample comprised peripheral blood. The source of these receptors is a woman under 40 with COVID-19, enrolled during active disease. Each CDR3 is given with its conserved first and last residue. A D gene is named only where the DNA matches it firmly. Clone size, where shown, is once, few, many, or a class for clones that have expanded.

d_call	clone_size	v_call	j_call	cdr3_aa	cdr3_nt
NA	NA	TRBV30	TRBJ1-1	CAWSPRQDTEAFF	TGTGCCTGGAGTCCAAGACAGGACACTGAAGCTTTCTTT
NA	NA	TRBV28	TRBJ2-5	CASSAPTGVQETQYF	TGTGCCAGCAGTGCCCCGACGGGGGTTCAAGAGACCCAGTACTTC
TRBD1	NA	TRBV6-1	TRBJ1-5	CASSEGGQSYNQPQHF	TGTGCCAGCAGTGAAGGGGGACAGAGCTACAATCAGCCCCAGCATTTT
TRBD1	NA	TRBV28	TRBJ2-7	CASSSPGTGGRYEQYF	TGTGCCAGCAGTTCACCCGGGACAGGGGGCAGGTACGAGCAGTACTTC
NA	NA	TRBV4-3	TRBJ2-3	CASSQTVRDTQYF	TGCGCCAGCAGCCAAACCGTGCGTGATACGCAGTATTTT
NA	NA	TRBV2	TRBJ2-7	CASSQTGNSYEQYF	TGTGCCAGCAGTCAAACAGGGAACTCCTACGAGCAGTACTTC
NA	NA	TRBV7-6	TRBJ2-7	CASSQGDEQYF	TGTGCCAGCAGTCAAGGGGACGAGCAGTACTTC
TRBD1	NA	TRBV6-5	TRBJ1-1	CASRSPGQKNTEAFF	TGTGCCAGCAGATCTCCGGGACAGAAGAACACTGAAGCTTTCTTT
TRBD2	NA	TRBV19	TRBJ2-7	CASSALAGREQYF	TGTGCCAGTAGTGCCCTAGCGGGAAGGGAGCAGTACTTC
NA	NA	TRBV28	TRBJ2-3	CASRSGEGWTDTQYF	TGTGCCAGCAGGTCAGGGGAGGGTTGGACAGATACGCAGTATTTT
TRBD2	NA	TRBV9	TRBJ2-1	CASSVASGRASEQFF	TGTGCCAGCAGCGTAGCGAGCGGGAGGGCCAGTGAGCAGTTCTTC
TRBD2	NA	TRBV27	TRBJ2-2	CASRLLAGVTGELFF	TGTGCCAGCAGACTACTAGCGGGAGTAACCGGGGAGCTGTTTTTT
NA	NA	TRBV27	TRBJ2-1	CASSPQGTEEQFF	TGTGCCAGCAGTCCTCAGGGGACGGAGGAGCAGTTCTTC
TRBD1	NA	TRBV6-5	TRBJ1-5	CASKPQGAYQPQHF	TGTGCCAGCAAACCACAGGGGGCGTATCAGCCCCAGCATTTT
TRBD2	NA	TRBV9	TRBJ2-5	CASSSRGGTQETQYF	TGTGCCAGCAGCTCCCGGGGGGGGACCCAAGAGACCCAGTACTTC
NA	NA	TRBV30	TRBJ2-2	CAWRSPAVGELFF	TGTGCCTGGAGATCTCCGGCGGTCGGGGAGCTGTTTTTT
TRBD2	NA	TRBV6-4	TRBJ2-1	CASSELAGGGEQFF	TGTGCCAGCAGTGAATTGGCGGGAGGGGGTGAGCAGTTCTTC
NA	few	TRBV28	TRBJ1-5	CASGQPFTPQHF	TGTGCCAGCGGACAGCCCTTTACGCCCCAGCATTTT
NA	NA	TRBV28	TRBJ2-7	CASSLSGGTYEQYF	TGTGCCAGCAGTTTAAGCGGAGGGACCTACGAGCAGTACTTC
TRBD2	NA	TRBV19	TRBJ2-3	CASSMRSGGLAGVLPSTDTQYF	TGTGCCAGTAGTATGAGGAGTGGGGGACTAGCGGGAGTCCTTCCTAGCACAGATACGCAGTATTTT
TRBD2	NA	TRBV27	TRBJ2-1	CASSSASGSIHEQFF	TGTGCCAGCAGTTCAGCTAGCGGGAGCATCCATGAGCAGTTCTTC
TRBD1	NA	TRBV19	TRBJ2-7	CASSSRDRGPYEQYF	TGTGCCAGTAGTTCCCGGGACAGGGGTCCCTACGAGCAGTACTTC
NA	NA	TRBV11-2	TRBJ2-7	CASSLRQTGRAYEQYF	TGTGCCAGCAGCTTACGTCAGACAGGTCGGGCCTACGAGCAGTACTTC